The 13 T cell receptor beta chains in this list originate from one sample, sequenced in a study of blood T cell repertoires in COVID-19. TCRdb's copy holds only in-frame clones and misses some; the assay was immunoSEQ multiplex PCR. Of 250,000 or so clones in the sample, roughly 89% are singletons; the top ten hold over 1.5%. The sequenced sample was peripheral blood. These receptors all stem from a woman aged 40-49 years who had recovered from COVID-19.

The rearrangement links TRBV19 to TRBJ1-5; D might be TRBD1 (6 bases). Germline assignment: CDR1 LNHDA and CDR2 SQIVND (reference sequence). V lost 2 bases to trimming and J lost 5 bases, with 10 bases between them. The CDR3 runs to 14 residues. CDR3 residues: CASSISGDYQPQHF. The CDR3 DNA sequence: TGTGCCAGTAGTATATCAGGGGATTATCAGCCCCAGCATTTT.

This clone was seen just once. CDR3 residues: CASSPAEWSTGELFF. In DNA form, the CDR3 reads TGTGCCAGCAGTCCAGCCGAGTGGAGTACCGGGGAGCTGTTTTTT. The chain links TRBV13 to TRBJ2-2; the D is unclear. The CDR3 contains 15 residues. V lost 6 bases to trimming and J lost 5 bases, with 16 bases between them. Germline V CDR1 and CDR2: PRHDT, FYEKMQ (reference sequence). The full variable domain, completed using reference TRBV13 and TRBJ2-2, is AAGVIQSPRHLIKEKRETATLKCYPIPRHDTVYWYQQGPGQDPQFLISFYEKMQSDKGSIPDRFSAQQFSDYHSELNMSSLELGDSALYFCASSPAEWSTGELFFGEGSRLTVL.

The rearrangement uses TRBV10-1 and TRBJ2-2; 10 bases agree with TRBD1. Trimming removed 5 bases from V and 5 bases from J; junction bases left unmatched: 11. The CDR3 is 17 amino acids. Per the germline V gene, CDR1 is WNHNN and CDR2 is SYGVQD (reference sequence). The CDR3 bases are TGCGCCAGCAGTAAAGGGACCGGGACAGGGGTAACCGGGGAGCTGTTTTTT. Its protein is CASSKGTGTGVTGELFF.

In the case of this clone: One end of the junction does not line up with germline, which may come from a read error. J is TRBJ1-5 and V is TRBV6-5; a possible D gene is TRBD1 (6 bases). The length of the CDR3 is 14 residues. Germline V CDR1 and CDR2: MNHEY, SVGAGI. The chain's CDR3 is CASSDSGGNQPQHF. The CDR3 DNA sequence: TGTGCCAGCAGTGACTCAGGGGGCAATCAGCCCCAGCATTTT.

The chain recombines TRBV6-5 with TRBJ1-6; unclear D gene. With 2 bases removed from V and 0 bases from J, the gap between germline ends came to 8 bases. Germline lookup yields CDR1 MNHEY and CDR2 SVGAGI. The CDR3 totals 16 residues. The CDR3 is CASSYTAVSYNSPLHF. The CDR3 nucleotides are TGTGCCAGCAGTTACACAGCAGTCTCCTATAATTCACCCCTCCACTTT.

The CDR3 here is CASSYDRGNTIYF. CDR3 sequence (DNA): TGTGCCAGCAGTTACGACAGGGGAAACACCATATATTTT. The V gene is TRBV6-6, the J gene TRBJ1-3; TRBD1 might be the D (6 bases). Germline assignment: CDR1 MNHNY and CDR2 SVGAGI (reference sequence). The ends were cut back, 2 bases at V and 4 bases at J, with 6 bases in the middle. This CDR3 is built from 13 residues.

This clone is medium-sized within its sample. The rearrangement uses TRBV18 and TRBJ2-1; weak D call: TRBD2 (5 bases). Per germline, CDR1 KGHSH and CDR2 LQKENI. The CDR3 consists of 11 residues. Trimming stripped 3 bases from V and 14 bases from J, with 11 bases between. The CDR3 DNA is TGTGCCAGCTCACCTGGAGAGGGAAAGTTCTTC. This gives the protein CASSPGEGKFF.

DNA of the CDR3: TGTGCCAGCAGCTTAGGGGGGACACTGAACACTGAAGCTTTCTTT. This sequence encodes CASSLGGTLNTEAFF. The chain employs TRBV7-2 and TRBJ1-1, with a possible D match to TRBD1 (6 bases). Germline-derived CDR1 and CDR2 are SGHTA and FQGNSA. The ends were cut back, 1 base at V and 0 bases at J, with 9 bases in the middle. The length of the CDR3 is 15 residues. The variable domain in full, completed from reference TRBV7-2 and TRBJ1-1, reads GAGVSQSPSNKVTEKGKDVELRCDPISGHTALYWYRQSLGQGLEFLIYFQGNSAPDKSGLPSDRFSAERTGGSVSTLTIQRTQQEDSAVYLCASSLGGTLNTEAFFGQGTRLTVV.

The J gene is TRBJ2-7, the V gene TRBV12-3 or TRBV12-4, with TRBD1 as a possible D gene (5 bases). The CDR3 length is 13 residues. V dropped 1 base and J dropped 8 bases, with 12 bases sitting between them. The CDR3 sequence: CASSLDGASKQYF. CDR3 DNA sequence: TGTGCCAGCAGTTTAGATGGGGCTTCCAAGCAGTACTTC.

The CDR3 is CASITGDFYGYTF. The CDR3, as DNA: TGTGCCAGCATCACAGGGGATTTCTATGGCTACACCTTC. The J gene is TRBJ1-2, the V gene TRBV6-5; 7 nucleotides line up with TRBD1. The V gene's germline CDR1 is MNHEY and CDR2 SVGAGI. The CDR3 runs 13 residues. V shed 7 bases, J shed 4 bases, and the junction held 6 bases outside the gene matches.

The chain carries TRBV5-4 and TRBJ1-5; D is unresolved. Germline V CDR1 and CDR2: SGHNT, YYREEE (reference sequence). Trimming cost V 4 bases and J 7 bases, with 12 bases left between them. CDR3 size: 13 residues. CDR3 residues: CASSPAGGQPQHF. The DNA for the CDR3 is TGTGCCAGCAGCCCGGCCGGAGGGCAGCCCCAGCATTTT.

The rearrangement uses TRBV5-1 and TRBJ2-1; 8 positions agree with TRBD2. Germline trimming cut 4 bases from V and 5 bases from J; bases unmatched to any gene: 14. CDR3 length equals 17 residues. Per the germline V gene, CDR1 is SGHRS and CDR2 is YFSETQ. The CDR3 sequence: CASSKPGLERVDNEQFF. In DNA form, the CDR3 reads TGCGCCAGCAGCAAACCGGGACTAGAACGGGTAGACAATGAGCAGTTCTTC.

CDR3: CASSTHPTDSGELFF. CDR3 coding DNA: TGTGCCAGCAGCACCCACCCGACAGATTCCGGGGAGCTGTTTTTT. This sequence joins TRBV7-9 and TRBJ2-2; perhaps TRBD1 as D (5 bases). The CDR3 spans 15 residues. Deletions cut 5 bases from V and 6 bases from J, with 16 bases between. In germline, CDR1 is SEHNR, CDR2 FQNEAQ (reference sequence).